This note documents a single T cell receptor (beta chain) sequence. Clones were read by immunoSEQ multiplex PCR, and TCRdb kept only the in-frame ones, dropping some. Seen here are about 48,000 clones, about nine tenths observed once, and the top ten hold approximately 5%. The germline CDR1 and CDR2 sequences are MNHEY and SMNVEV (reference sequence). V was clipped by 4 bases and J by 4 bases; unmatched bases: 3. The CDR3 sequence is 15 residues long. The data stem from a study of blood T cell repertoires in COVID-19. On the study more broadly: Material from acute and convalescent COVID-19 was sourced from the United States, Italy and Spain.

The V and J genes are TRBV27 and TRBJ2-2; 10 nucleotides align to TRBD2. This receptor was obtained from a man aged 70-80 years with acute or convalescent COVID-19. Sequences were obtained from peripheral blood. The CDR3 DNA follows: TGTGCCAGCAGTTGGACTAGCGGAGGCACCGGGGAGCTGTTTTTT. It codes for CASSWTSGGTGELFF.